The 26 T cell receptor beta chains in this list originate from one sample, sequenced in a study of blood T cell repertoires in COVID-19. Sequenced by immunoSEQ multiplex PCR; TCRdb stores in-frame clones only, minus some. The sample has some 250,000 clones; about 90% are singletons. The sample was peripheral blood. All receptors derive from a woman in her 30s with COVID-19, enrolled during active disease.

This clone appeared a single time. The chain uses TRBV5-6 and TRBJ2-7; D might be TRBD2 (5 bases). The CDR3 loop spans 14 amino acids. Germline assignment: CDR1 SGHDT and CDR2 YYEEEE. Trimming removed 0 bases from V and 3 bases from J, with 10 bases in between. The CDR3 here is CASSLVSARYEQYF. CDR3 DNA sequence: TGTGCCAGCAGCTTGGTTAGCGCCCGCTACGAGCAGTACTTC.

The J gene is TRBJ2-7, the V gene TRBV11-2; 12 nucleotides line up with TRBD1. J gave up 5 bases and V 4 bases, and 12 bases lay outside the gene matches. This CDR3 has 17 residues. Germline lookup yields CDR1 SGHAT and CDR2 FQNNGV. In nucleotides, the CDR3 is TGTGCCAGCAGCTCAAGACAGATTGGGACAGGGGGCAACGAGCAGTACTTC. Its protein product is CASSSRQIGTGGNEQYF.

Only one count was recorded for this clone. The CDR3 DNA is TGCGCCAGCAGCGAGGCCGGGGGAGGAGAGACCCAGTACTTC. Amino acid sequence: CASSEAGGGETQYF. V is TRBV10-1 and J is TRBJ2-5; perhaps TRBD2 as D (6 bases). This CDR3 is 14 amino acids long. V was shortened by 6 bases and J by 4 bases, with 15 bases between the two germline ends. CDR1 and CDR2 (germline): WNHNN, SYGVQD (reference sequence).

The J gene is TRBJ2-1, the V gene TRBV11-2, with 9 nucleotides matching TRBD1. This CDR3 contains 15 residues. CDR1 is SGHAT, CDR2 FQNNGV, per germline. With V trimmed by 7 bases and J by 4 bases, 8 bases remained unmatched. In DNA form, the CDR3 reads TGTGCCAGCACGACAGGGGGTCTACATTACAATGAGCAGTTCTTC. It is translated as CASTTGGLHYNEQFF.

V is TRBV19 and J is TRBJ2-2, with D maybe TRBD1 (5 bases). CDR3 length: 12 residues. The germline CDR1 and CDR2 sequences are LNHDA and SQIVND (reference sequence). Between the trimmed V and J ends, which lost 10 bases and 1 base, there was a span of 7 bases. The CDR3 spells CATTGNTGELFF. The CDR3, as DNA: TGTGCCACCACAGGGAACACCGGGGAGCTGTTTTTT.

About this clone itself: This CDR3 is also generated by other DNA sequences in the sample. The CDR3 DNA reads TGTGCCAGCTCACCTCAGGGGGACTATGGCTACACCTTC. It codes for CASSPQGDYGYTF. The chain is built from TRBV18 and TRBJ1-2; 7 bases match TRBD1. Germline loops: CDR1 KGHSH, CDR2 LQKENI. The V segment lost 3 bases and the J segment 3 bases; nucleotides outside the gene matches: 1. This CDR3 region has 13 residues.

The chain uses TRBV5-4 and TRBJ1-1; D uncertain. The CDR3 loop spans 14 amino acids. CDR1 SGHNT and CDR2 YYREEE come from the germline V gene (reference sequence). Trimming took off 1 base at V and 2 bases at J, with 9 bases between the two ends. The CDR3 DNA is TGTGCCAGCAGCTTGATTAGGACTAACACTGAAGCTTTCTTT. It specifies CASSLIRTNTEAFF.

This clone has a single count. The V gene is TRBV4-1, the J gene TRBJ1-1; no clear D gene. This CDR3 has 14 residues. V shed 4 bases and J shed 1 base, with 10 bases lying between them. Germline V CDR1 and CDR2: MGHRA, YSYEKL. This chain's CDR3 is CASSRETPNTEAFF. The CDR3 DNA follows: TGCGCCAGCAGCCGGGAGACACCGAACACTGAAGCTTTCTTT.

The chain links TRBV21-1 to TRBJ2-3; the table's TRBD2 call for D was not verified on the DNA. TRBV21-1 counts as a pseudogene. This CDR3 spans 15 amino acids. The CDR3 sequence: CASSRYDTSTDTQYF. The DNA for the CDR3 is TGTGCCAGCAGCCGATACGATACTAGCACAGATACGCAGTATTTT.

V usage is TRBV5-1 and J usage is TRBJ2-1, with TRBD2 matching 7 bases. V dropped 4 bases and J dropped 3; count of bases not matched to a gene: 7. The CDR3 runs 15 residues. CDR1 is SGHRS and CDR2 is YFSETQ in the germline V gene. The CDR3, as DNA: TGCGCCAGCAGCCCTCCGCGGGGGAGCTACAATGAGCAGTTCTTC. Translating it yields CASSPPRGSYNEQFF.

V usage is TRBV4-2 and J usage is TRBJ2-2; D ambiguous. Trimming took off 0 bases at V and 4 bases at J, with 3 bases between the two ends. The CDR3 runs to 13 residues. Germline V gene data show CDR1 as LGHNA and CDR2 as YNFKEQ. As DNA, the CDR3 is TGTGCCAGCAGCCAAGACGTCACCGGGGAGCTGTTTTTT. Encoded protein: CASSQDVTGELFF.

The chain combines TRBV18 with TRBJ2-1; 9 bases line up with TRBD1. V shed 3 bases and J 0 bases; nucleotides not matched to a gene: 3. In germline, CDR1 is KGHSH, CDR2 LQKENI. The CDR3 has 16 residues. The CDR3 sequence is CASSPLGQGSYNEQFF. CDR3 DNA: TGTGCCAGCTCACCGTTGGGACAGGGCTCCTACAATGAGCAGTTCTTC.

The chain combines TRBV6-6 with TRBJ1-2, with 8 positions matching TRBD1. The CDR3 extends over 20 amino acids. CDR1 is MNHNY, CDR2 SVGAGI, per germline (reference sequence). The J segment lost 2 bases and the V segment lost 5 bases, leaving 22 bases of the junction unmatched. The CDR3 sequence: CASSPRLTGATILLNYGYTF. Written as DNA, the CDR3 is TGTGCCAGCAGTCCCCGATTGACAGGGGCTACAATCCTACTCAACTATGGCTACACCTTC.

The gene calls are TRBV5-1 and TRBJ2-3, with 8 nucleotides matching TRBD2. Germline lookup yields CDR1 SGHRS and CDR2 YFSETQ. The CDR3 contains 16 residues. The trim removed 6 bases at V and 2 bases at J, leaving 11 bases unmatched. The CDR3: CASTDGRGEFTDTQYF. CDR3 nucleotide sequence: TGCGCCAGCACCGACGGGAGGGGGGAATTCACAGATACGCAGTATTTT. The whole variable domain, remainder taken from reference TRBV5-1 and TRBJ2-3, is KAGVTQTPRYLIKTRGQQVTLSCSPISGHRSVSWYQQTPGQGLQFLFEYFSETQRNKGNFPGRFSGRQFSNSRSEMNVSTLELGDSALYLCASTDGRGEFTDTQYFGPGTRLTVL.

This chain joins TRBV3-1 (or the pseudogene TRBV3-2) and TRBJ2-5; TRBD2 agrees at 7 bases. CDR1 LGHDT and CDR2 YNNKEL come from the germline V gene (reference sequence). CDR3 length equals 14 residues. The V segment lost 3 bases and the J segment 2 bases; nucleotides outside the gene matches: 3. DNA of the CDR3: TGTGCCAGCAGCCACAGGACTAGACAAGAGACCCAGTACTTC. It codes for CASSHRTRQETQYF.

CDR3 protein: CASRWGTGDEQYF. CDR3 in DNA: TGTGCCAGCAGGTGGGGGACAGGGGACGAGCAGTACTTC. The rearrangement links TRBV6-5 to TRBJ2-7; 10 bases align to TRBD1. The CDR3 is made up of 13 amino acids. In germline, CDR1 is MNHEY, CDR2 SVGAGI. The junction had 4 bases not matched to a gene; V was cut back by 6 bases and J by 5 bases.

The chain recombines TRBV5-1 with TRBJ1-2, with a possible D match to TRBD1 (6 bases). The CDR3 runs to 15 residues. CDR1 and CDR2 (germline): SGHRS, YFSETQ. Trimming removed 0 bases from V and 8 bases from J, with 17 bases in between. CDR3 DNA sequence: TGCGCCAGCAGCTTGGAACAGGGTAGACTCGGGGGCTACACCTTC. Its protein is CASSLEQGRLGGYTF.

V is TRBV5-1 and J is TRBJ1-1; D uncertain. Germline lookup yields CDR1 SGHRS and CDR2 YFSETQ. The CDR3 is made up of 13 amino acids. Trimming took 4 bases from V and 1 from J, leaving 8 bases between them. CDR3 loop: CASSRRGNTEAFF. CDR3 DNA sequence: TGCGCCAGCAGCCGAAGAGGGAACACTGAAGCTTTCTTT.

The CDR3 nucleotides are TGTGCCAGCAGTTTAATCGGGACAGGGCTGAGCGAGCAGTACTTC. Its translation: CASSLIGTGLSEQYF. The chain employs TRBV28 and TRBJ2-7, with 9 bases aligning to TRBD1. V gave up 2 bases and J gave up 6 bases; unmatched junction bases: 8. Germline V gene lookup returns CDR1 MDHEN and CDR2 SYDVKM. CDR3 length: 15 amino acids.

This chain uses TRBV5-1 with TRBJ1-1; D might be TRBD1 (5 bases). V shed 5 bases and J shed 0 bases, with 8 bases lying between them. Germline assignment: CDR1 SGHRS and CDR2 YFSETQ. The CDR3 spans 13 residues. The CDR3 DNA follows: TGCGCCAGCAGGGCAGGGCTGAACACTGAAGCTTTCTTT. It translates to CASRAGLNTEAFF.

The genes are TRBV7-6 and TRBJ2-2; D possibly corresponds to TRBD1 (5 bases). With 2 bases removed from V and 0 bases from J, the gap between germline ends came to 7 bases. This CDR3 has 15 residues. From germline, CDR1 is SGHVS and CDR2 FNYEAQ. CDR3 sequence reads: CASSLQGTNTGELFF. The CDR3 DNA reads TGTGCCAGCAGCTTACAGGGAACGAACACCGGGGAGCTGTTTTTT.

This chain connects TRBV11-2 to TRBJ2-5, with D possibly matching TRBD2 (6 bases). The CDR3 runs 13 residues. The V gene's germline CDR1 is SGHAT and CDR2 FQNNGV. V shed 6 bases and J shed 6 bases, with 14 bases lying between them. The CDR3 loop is CASSRRGSQTQYF. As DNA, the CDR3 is TGTGCCAGCAGTCGGAGGGGTTCGCAGACCCAGTACTTC.

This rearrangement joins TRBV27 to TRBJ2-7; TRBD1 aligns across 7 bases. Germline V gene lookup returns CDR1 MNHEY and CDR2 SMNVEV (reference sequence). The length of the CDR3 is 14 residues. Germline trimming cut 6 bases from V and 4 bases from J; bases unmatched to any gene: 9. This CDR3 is CASSALTGRYEQYF. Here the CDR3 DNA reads TGTGCCAGCAGCGCCTTGACAGGGAGATACGAGCAGTACTTC.

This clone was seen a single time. The CDR3 sequence: CAVRQGNTDTQYF. In DNA form, the CDR3 reads TGTGCCGTCCGACAGGGAAACACAGATACGCAGTATTTT. J is TRBJ2-3 and V is TRBV27; 7 positions agree with TRBD1. Looked up from germline, CDR1 is MNHEY and CDR2 is SMNVEV (reference sequence). The V segment lost 11 bases and the J segment 2 bases; nucleotides outside the gene matches: 7. The CDR3 has 13 residues.

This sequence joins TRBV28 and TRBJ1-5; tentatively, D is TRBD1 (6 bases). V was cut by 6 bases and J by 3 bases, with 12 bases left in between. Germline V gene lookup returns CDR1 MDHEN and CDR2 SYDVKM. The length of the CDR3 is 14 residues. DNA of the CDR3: TGTGCCAGCAGCCTCGGACAGCACAATCAGCCCCAGCATTTT. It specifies CASSLGQHNQPQHF.

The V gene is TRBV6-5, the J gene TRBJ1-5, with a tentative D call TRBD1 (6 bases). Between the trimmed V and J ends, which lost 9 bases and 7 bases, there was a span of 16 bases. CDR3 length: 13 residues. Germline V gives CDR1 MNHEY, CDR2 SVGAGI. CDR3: CASEGGGGQPQHF. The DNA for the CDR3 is TGTGCCAGTGAAGGTGGGGGCGGACAGCCCCAGCATTTT.